This TCR beta chain was recorded in a study of blood T cells in healthy people across ages. This clonotype has only a few counts. Germline CDR1 and CDR2: MNHEY and SMNVEV (reference sequence). The CDR3 length is 11 residues. The V end was cut by 4 bases, the J end by 11 bases, with 11 bases between. Primed by a sample-barcoded 5' primer and a J-beta primer mix, a second PCR proceeded for roughly 6 to 12 cycles. MiXCR, applied by TCRdb to the 5' RACE reads, yields one record per CDR3 protein. The data show approximately 730,000 distinct CDR3 sequences, with roughly two fifths seen just once and 20% to 25% held by the top ten.

This clonotype originated in a woman aged 60 to 75 in good health. The sequenced material came from blood. The rearrangement links TRBV27 to TRBJ2-5; D gene unclear. The CDR3 DNA reads as TGTGCCAGCAGTTACTATGATGTGCAGTACTTC. This translates into CASSYYDVQYF.